The rows below give T cell receptor beta chains drawn from one sample of a study of T cells in Graves' hyperthyroidism and ophthalmopathy. TCRdb independently ran MiXCR on the multiplex PCR reads; one entry per CDR3 protein. The table has nearly 600,000 distinct CDR3 sequences, approximately 14% seen once; the top ten hold about 6.6%. What was sequenced was blood. The receptors here all came from a young woman with Graves' ophthalmopathy. Both conserved end residues are part of each CDR3. The D gene is left open where the match is weak. A row's size may be missing; if present it is once, few, many or a size class.

TRBJ1-3,TRBV27,.,.,CASSLWGGGTTIYF,TGTGCCAGCAGTTTATGGGGGGGGGGAACCACCATATATTTT
TRBJ1-5,TRBV18,.,many,CASSPQGPVDQPQHF,TGTGCCAGCTCACCACAAGGACCAGTAGATCAGCCCCAGCATTTT
TRBJ2-3,TRBV6-2/TRBV6-3,.,few,CASSYRWGADTQYF,TGTGCCAGCAGTTACAGATGGGGGGCAGATACGCAGTATTTT
TRBJ1-2,TRBV20-1,TRBD1,many,CSARDRGGTAPYGYTF,TGCAGTGCTAGAGATAGGGGCGGGACAGCACCCTATGGCTACACCTTC
TRBJ2-7,TRBV12-3/TRBV12-4,TRBD1,many,CASSLTSGTGYGDRYEQYF,TGTGCCAGCAGCCTAACTTCGGGGACAGGTTATGGGGATCGCTACGAGCAGTACTTC
TRBJ2-5,TRBV13,TRBD1,.,CASSLEDQGAETQYF,TGTGCCAGCAGCTTAGAGGATCAGGGGGCAGAGACCCAGTACTTC
TRBJ2-7,TRBV28,.,many,CASSFRGAHYEQYF,TGTGCCAGCAGTTTTAGGGGAGCCCACTACGAGCAGTACTTC
TRBJ1-6,TRBV20-1,TRBD1,many,CSAERTGIYGSPLHF,TGCAGTGCTGAACGGACAGGGATCTACGGTTCACCCCTCCACTTT
TRBJ1-2,TRBV6-1,TRBD1,many,CASSDWGQNYGYTF,TGTGCCAGCAGTGATTGGGGACAGAACTATGGCTACACCTTC
TRBJ2-6,TRBV12-3/TRBV12-4,.,many,CASSPGGARASSLSGANVLTF,TGTGCCAGCAGTCCCGGGGGTGCTAGGGCATCCTCTCTCTCTGGGGCCAACGTCCTGACTTTC
TRBJ2-7,TRBV28,TRBD1,.,CASSPGTAYNEQYF,TGTGCCAGCAGTCCTGGGACAGCTTACAATGAGCAGTACTTC
TRBJ1-3,TRBV28,.,many,CASSFSGPGNTIYF,TGTGCCAGCAGTTTCTCGGGGCCTGGAAACACCATATATTTT
TRBJ2-6,TRBV7-2,TRBD2,many,CASSLAGAGANVLTF,TGTGCCAGCAGCTTGGCGGGGGCTGGGGCCAACGTCCTGACTTTC
TRBJ1-2,TRBV27,TRBD1,.,CASSTVTGNYGYTF,TGTGCCAGCAGTACCGTGACAGGGAACTATGGCTACACCTTC
TRBJ2-5,TRBV2,TRBD1,.,CASRDRFETQYF,TGTGCCAGCAGGGACAGGTTCGAGACCCAGTACTTC
TRBJ1-1,TRBV28,TRBD1,many,CASSLFTWTGNTEAFF,TGTGCCAGCAGTTTATTCACCTGGACAGGGAACACTGAAGCTTTCTTT
TRBJ2-2,TRBV20-1,.,few,CSAARPGELFF,TGCAGTGCCGCCCGACCCGGGGAGCTGTTTTTT
TRBJ2-7,TRBV9,.,.,CASSARSGQSSYEQYF,TGTGCCAGCAGCGCTCGGAGCGGACAAAGCTCCTACGAGCAGTACTTC
TRBJ1-1,TRBV18,.,many,CASSPRPRGQNNTEAFF,TGTGCCAGCTCACCACGGCCGCGGGGGCAGAACAACACTGAAGCTTTCTTT
TRBJ2-7,TRBV6-5,.,many,CASSYSRFRTEQYF,TGTGCCAGCAGTTACTCGAGATTCAGAACCGAGCAGTACTTC
TRBJ1-6,TRBV6-1,.,.,CASSPGGQHNSPLHF,TGTGCCAGCAGTCCCGGGGGGCAGCATAATTCACCCCTCCACTTT
TRBJ1-1,TRBV6-9,.,few,CASSYEGAVTEAFF,TGTGCCAGCAGTTACGAAGGCGCGGTCACTGAAGCTTTCTTT
TRBJ2-2,TRBV29-1,TRBD1,many,CSGLGQGGDGELFF,TGCAGCGGTCTAGGACAGGGGGGAGACGGGGAGCTGTTTTTT
TRBJ2-3,TRBV7-8,TRBD2,many,CASSLSRLAGVSRGGTDTQYF,TGTGCCAGCAGCTTATCGAGACTAGCGGGAGTTTCAAGAGGAGGCACAGATACGCAGTATTTT
TRBJ2-2,TRBV29-1,.,.,CSANQAPTGELFF,TGCAGCGCTAACCAAGCCCCCACCGGGGAGCTGTTTTTT
TRBJ1-6,TRBV18,.,few,CASSPAGEGINSPLHF,TGTGCCAGCTCACCGGCGGGAGAGGGGATTAATTCACCCCTCCACTTT
TRBJ2-1,TRBV18,TRBD2,.,CASSAPASGRKNEQFF,TGTGCCAGCTCGGCACCGGCTAGCGGGAGAAAGAATGAGCAGTTCTTC
TRBJ2-2,TRBV20-1,.,.,CSARVAEGRELFF,TGCAGTGCTAGAGTGGCAGAGGGGCGGGAGCTGTTTTTT
TRBJ1-2,TRBV30,.,.,CAWSRTVYGYTF,TGTGCCTGGAGTCGGACTGTCTATGGCTACACCTTC
TRBJ2-2,TRBV6-1,.,.,CASSRGPVNTGELFF,TGTGCCAGCAGCAGGGGCCCCGTGAACACCGGGGAGCTGTTTTTT
TRBJ2-5,TRBV30,TRBD2,few,CAWSALAEETQYF,TGTGCCTGGAGTGCACTAGCGGAAGAGACCCAGTACTTC
TRBJ2-1,TRBV12-5,TRBD2,many,CASADSGAGVTVDVYNEQFF,TGTGCTAGTGCCGACAGTGGGGCGGGAGTGACCGTTGATGTTTACAATGAGCAGTTCTTC
TRBJ1-2,TRBV28,.,many,CASSPGYYGYTF,TGTGCCAGCAGTCCAGGGTACTATGGCTACACCTTC
TRBJ1-4,TRBV29-1,.,many,CSVEVGANEKLFF,TGCAGCGTTGAAGTGGGGGCGAACGAAAAACTGTTTTTT
TRBJ2-3,TRBV20-1,TRBD2,many,CSALGLAGGDADTQYF,TGCAGTGCTCTGGGACTAGCGGGAGGAGATGCAGATACGCAGTATTTT
TRBJ2-3,TRBV12-3/TRBV12-4,.,many,CASSFVDTQYF,TGTGCCAGCAGTTTTGTAGATACGCAGTATTTT
TRBJ1-3,TRBV7-6,.,few,CASIPANSGNTIYF,TGTGCCAGCATCCCTGCTAACTCTGGAAACACCATATATTTT
TRBJ2-5,TRBV5-1,.,.,CASSLAVGETQYF,TGCGCCAGCAGCTTGGCGGTAGGGGAGACCCAGTACTTC
TRBJ1-1,TRBV27,.,.,CASSRPGKAFF,TGTGCCAGCAGTCGGCCGGGGAAAGCTTTCTTT
TRBJ1-1,TRBV20-1,.,many,CSARGGGGLAEAFF,TGCAGTGCTAGAGGGGGGGGAGGTCTAGCTGAAGCTTTCTTT
TRBJ2-1,TRBV11-3,TRBD2,many,CASSPGLAGGPSYNEQFF,TGTGCCAGCAGCCCGGGACTAGCGGGAGGACCCTCCTACAATGAGCAGTTCTTC
TRBJ2-7,TRBV3-1,.,many,CASSQALYEQYF,TGTGCCAGCAGCCAGGCCCTATACGAGCAGTACTTC
TRBJ2-7,TRBV6-1,.,many,CASRGSPTYEQYF,TGTGCCAGCAGGGGTTCACCTACATACGAGCAGTACTTC
TRBJ2-2,TRBV6-5,.,.,CASSYAGPKGSTGELFF,TGTGCCAGCAGTTACGCAGGCCCAAAAGGGTCCACCGGGGAGCTGTTTTTT
TRBJ1-1,TRBV10-3,.,.,CAISESGGRDTEAFF,TGTGCCATCAGTGAGTCGGGGGGGAGGGACACTGAAGCTTTCTTT
TRBJ1-5,TRBV24-1,.,few,CATSARTPYSNQPQHF,TGTGCCACCAGTGCCCGGACACCCTATAGCAATCAGCCCCAGCATTTT
TRBJ2-1,TRBV9,.,many,CASSASWEQFF,TGTGCCAGCAGCGCTAGCTGGGAGCAGTTCTTC
TRBJ1-5,TRBV12-3/TRBV12-4,TRBD1,many,CASSFGQVGQPQHF,TGTGCCAGCAGTTTTGGACAGGTTGGCCAGCCCCAGCATTTT
TRBJ1-2,TRBV6-1,.,many,CASSNYKPGKRNGYTF,TGTGCCAGCAGTAACTATAAACCAGGGAAACGGAATGGCTACACCTTC
TRBJ1-4,TRBV7-8,.,many,CASSLSGTTNEKLFF,TGTGCCAGCAGCTTATCTGGGACGACTAATGAAAAACTGTTTTTT
TRBJ1-1,TRBV3-1,.,many,CASSTRPGGLTEAFF,TGTGCCAGCAGCACCCGTCCTGGGGGCCTCACTGAAGCTTTCTTT
TRBJ1-6,TRBV3-1,TRBD1,many,CASSHPPGTGGSPLHF,TGTGCCAGCAGCCACCCACCGGGGACAGGCGGATCACCCCTCCACTTT
TRBJ2-1,TRBV6-6,TRBD2,many,CASSYSKLAGYNEQFF,TGTGCCAGCAGTTACTCGAAGTTAGCGGGGTACAATGAGCAGTTCTTC
TRBJ2-1,TRBV5-1,.,many,CASNFYVGRSEQFF,TGCGCCAGCAACTTCTACGTAGGGCGCAGTGAGCAGTTCTTC
TRBJ2-1,TRBV12-3/TRBV12-4,.,.,CASSPGGPDEQFF,TGTGCCAGCAGCCCCGGCGGTCCGGATGAGCAGTTCTTC
TRBJ1-2,TRBV5-5,TRBD1,.,CASSPEGGPGGLSNYGYTF,TGTGCCAGCAGCCCGGAAGGAGGACCAGGGGGCCTGTCGAACTATGGCTACACCTTC
TRBJ2-4,TRBV11-2,.,many,CASSLGGDRKNIQYF,TGTGCCAGCAGCTTAGGGGGGGACCGAAAAAACATTCAGTACTTC
TRBJ1-2,TRBV15,.,many,CATSRENNTTYYGYTF,TGTGCCACCAGCAGAGAAAACAACACCACCTACTATGGCTACACCTTC
TRBJ2-5,TRBV28,TRBD2,many,CASSLLTRRLAGVVAETQYF,TGTGCCAGCAGTTTATTAACCCGACGACTAGCGGGAGTGGTGGCGGAGACCCAGTACTTC